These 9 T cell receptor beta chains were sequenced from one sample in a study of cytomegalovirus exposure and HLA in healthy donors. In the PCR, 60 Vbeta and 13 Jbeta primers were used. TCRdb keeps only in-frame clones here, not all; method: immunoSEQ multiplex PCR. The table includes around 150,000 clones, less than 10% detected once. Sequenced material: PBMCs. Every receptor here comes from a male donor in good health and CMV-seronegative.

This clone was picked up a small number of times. Here the CDR3 DNA reads TGTGCCAGCAGTTCAAACGCACGGAAAAACATTCAGTACTTC. Translating gives CASSSNARKNIQYF. The gene calls are TRBV6-5 and TRBJ2-4, with no clear D. V lost 4 bases and J lost 4, with 11 bases in between. The CDR3 totals 14 residues. The germline V gene encodes CDR1 MNHEY and CDR2 SVGAGI.

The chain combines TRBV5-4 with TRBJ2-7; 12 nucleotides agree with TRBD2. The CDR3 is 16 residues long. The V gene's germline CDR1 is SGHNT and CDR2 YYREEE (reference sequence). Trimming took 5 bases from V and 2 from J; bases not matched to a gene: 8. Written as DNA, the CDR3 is TGTGCCAGCAGTCTAGCGGGAGGGTTAAAGGCCTACGAGCAGTACTTC. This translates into CASSLAGGLKAYEQYF. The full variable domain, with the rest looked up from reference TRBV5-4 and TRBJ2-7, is ETGVTQSPTHLIKTRGQQVTLRCSSQSGHNTVSWYQQALGQGPQFIFQYYREEENGRGNFPPRFSGLQFPNYSSELNVNALELDDSALYLCASSLAGGLKAYEQYFGPGTRLTVT.

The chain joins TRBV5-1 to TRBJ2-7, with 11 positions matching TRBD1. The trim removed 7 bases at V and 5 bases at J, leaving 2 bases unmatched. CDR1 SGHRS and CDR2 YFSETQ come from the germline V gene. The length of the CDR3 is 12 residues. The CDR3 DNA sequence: TGCGCCAGCGGACAGGGGGCGCACGAGCAGTACTTC. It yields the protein CASGQGAHEQYF.

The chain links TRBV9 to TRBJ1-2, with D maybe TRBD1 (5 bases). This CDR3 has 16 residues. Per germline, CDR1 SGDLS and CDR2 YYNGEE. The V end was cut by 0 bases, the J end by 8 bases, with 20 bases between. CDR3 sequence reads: CASSVDPLDAGHGYTF. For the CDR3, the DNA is TGTGCCAGCAGCGTAGACCCCCTAGACGCGGGGCACGGCTACACCTTC.

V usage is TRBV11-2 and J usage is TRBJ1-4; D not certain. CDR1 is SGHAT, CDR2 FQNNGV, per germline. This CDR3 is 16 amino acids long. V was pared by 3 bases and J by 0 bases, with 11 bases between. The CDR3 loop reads CASSLDEGSTNEKLFF. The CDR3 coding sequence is TGTGCCAGCAGCTTGGACGAGGGTTCAACTAATGAAAAACTGTTTTTT.

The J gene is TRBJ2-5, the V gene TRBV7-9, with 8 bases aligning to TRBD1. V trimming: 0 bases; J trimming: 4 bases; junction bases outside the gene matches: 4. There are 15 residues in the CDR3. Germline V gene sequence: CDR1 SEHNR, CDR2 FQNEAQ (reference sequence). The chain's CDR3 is CASSLARGLGETQYF. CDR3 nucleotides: TGTGCCAGCAGCTTAGCCAGGGGGCTGGGAGAGACCCAGTACTTC.

The CDR3 here is CASSLVGARQEKETQYF. The CDR3 bases are TGTGCCAGCAGCTTAGTGGGAGCGAGGCAGGAGAAGGAGACCCAGTACTTC. The chain combines TRBV7-2 with TRBJ2-5; a possible D gene is TRBD2 (5 bases). The length of the CDR3 is 17 residues. Germline assignment: CDR1 SGHTA and CDR2 FQGNSA. V was cut by 1 base and J by 5 bases, with 20 bases left in between.

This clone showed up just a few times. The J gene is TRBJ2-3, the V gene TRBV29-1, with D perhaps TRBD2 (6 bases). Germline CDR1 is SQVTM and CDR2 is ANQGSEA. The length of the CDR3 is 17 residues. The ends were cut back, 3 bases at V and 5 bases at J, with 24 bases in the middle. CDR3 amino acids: CSVEGGVNRPFGDTQYF. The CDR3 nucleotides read TGCAGCGTTGAGGGCGGGGTCAACCGGCCTTTCGGAGATACGCAGTATTTT.

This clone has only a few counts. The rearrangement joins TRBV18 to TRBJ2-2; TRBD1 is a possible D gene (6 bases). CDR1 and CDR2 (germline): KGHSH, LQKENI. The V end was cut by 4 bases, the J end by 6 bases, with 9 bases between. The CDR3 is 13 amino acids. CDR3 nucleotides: TGTGCCAGCTCACAAACAGGGTCCGGGGAGCTGTTTTTT. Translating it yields CASSQTGSGELFF. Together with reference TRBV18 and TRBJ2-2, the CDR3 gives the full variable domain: NAGVMQNPRHLVRRRGQEARLRCSPMKGHSHVYWYRQLPEEGLKFMVYLQKENIIDESGMPKERFSAEFPKEGPSILRIQQVVRGDSAAYFCASSQTGSGELFFGEGSRLTVL.